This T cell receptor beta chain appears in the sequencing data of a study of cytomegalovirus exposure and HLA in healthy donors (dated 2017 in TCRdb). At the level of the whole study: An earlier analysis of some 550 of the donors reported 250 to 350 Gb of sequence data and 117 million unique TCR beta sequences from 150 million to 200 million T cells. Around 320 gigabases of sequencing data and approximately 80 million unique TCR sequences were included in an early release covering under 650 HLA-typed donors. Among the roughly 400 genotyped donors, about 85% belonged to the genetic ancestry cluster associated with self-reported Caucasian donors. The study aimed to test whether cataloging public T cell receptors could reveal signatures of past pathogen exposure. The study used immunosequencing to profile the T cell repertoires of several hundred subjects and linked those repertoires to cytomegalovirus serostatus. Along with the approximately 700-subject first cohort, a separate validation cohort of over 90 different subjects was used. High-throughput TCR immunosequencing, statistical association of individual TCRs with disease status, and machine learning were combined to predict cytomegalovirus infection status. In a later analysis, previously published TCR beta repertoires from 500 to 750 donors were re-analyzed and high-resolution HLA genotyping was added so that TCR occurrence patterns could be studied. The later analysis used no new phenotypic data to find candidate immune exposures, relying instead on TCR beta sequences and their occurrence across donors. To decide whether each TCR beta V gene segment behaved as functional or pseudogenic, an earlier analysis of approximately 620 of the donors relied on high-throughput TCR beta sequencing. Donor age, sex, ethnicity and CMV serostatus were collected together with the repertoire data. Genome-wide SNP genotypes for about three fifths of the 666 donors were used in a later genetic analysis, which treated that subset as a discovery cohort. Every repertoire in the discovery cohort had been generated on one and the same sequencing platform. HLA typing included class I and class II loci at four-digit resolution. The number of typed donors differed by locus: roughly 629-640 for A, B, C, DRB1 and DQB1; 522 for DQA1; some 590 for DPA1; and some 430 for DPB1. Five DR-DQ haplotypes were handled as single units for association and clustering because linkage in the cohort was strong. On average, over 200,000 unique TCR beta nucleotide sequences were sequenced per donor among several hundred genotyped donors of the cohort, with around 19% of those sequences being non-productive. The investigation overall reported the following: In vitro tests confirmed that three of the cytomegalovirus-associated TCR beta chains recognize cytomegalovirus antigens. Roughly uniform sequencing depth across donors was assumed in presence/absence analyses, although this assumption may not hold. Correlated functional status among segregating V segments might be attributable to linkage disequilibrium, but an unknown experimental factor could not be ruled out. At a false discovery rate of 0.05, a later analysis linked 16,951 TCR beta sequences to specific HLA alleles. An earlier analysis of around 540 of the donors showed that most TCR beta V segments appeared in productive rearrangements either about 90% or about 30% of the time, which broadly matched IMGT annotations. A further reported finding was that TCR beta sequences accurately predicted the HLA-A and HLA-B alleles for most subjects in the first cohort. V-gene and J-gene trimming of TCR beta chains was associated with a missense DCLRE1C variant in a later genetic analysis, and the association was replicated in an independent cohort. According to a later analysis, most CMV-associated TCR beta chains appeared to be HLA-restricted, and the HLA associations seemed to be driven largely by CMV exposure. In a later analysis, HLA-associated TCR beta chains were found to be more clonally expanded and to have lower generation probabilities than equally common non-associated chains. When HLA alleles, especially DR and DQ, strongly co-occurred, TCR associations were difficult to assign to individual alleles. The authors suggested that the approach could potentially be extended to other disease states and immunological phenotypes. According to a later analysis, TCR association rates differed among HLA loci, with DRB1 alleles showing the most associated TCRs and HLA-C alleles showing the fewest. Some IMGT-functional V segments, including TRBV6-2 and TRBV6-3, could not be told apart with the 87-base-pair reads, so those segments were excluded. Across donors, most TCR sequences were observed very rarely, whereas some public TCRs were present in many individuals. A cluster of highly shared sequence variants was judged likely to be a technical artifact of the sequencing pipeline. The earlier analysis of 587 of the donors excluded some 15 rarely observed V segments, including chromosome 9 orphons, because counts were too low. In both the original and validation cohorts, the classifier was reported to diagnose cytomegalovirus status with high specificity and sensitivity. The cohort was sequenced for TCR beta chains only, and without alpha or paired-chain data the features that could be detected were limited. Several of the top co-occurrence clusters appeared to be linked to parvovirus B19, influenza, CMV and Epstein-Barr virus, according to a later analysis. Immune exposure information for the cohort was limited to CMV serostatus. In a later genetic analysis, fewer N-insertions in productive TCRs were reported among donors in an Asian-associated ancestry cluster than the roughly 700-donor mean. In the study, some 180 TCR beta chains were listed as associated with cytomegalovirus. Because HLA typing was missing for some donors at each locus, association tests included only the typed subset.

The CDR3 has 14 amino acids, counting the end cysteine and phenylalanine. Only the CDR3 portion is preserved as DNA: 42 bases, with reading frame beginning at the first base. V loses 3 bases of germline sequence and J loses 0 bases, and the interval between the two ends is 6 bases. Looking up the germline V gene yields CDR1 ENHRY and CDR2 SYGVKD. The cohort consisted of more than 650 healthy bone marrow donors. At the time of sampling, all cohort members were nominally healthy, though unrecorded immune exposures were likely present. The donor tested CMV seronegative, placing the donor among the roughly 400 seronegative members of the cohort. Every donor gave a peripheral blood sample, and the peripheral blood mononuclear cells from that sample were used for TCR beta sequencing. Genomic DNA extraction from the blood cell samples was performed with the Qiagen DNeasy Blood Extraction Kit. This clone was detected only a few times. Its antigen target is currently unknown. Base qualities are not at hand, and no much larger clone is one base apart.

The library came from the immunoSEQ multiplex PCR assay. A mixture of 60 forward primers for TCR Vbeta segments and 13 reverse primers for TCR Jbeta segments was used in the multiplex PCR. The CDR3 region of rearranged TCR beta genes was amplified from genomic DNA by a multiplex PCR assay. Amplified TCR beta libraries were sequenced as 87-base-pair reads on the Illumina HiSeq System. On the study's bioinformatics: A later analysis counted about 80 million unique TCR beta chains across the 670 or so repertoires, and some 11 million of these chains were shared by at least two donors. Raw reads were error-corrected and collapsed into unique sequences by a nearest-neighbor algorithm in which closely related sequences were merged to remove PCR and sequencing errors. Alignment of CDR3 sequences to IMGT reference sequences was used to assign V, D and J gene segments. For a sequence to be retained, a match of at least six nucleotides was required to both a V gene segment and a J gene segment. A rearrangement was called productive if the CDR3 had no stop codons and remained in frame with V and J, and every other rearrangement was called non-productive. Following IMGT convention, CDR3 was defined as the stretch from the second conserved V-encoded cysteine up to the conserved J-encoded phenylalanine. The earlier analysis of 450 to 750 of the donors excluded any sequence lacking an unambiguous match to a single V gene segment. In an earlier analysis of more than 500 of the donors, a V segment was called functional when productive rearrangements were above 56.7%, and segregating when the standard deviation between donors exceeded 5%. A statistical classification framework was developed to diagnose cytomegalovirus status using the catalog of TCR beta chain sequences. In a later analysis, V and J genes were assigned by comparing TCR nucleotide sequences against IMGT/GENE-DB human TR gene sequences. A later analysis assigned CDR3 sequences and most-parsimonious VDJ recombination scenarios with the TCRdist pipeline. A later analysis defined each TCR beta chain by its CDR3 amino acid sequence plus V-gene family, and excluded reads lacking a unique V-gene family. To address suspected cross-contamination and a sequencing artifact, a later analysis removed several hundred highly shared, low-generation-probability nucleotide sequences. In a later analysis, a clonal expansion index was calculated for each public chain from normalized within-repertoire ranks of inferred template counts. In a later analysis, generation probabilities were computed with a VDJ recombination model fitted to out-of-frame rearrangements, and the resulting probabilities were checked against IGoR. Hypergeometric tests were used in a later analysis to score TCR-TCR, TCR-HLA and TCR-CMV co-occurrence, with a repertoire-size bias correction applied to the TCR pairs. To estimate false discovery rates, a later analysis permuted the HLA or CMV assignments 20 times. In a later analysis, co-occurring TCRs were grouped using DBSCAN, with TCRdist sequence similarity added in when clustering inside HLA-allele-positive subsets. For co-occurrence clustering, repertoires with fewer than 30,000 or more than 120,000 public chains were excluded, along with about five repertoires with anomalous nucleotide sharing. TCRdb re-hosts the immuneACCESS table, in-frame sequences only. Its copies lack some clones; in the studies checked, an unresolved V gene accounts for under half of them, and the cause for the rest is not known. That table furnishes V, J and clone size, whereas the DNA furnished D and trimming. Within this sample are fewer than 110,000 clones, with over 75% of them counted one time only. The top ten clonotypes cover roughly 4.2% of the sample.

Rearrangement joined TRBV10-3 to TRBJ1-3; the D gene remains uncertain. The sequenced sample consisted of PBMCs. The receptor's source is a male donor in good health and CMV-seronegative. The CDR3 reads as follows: CAISEQSSGNTIYF. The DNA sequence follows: TGTGCCATCAGTGAACAGTCCTCTGGAAACACCATATATTTT.